The 16 T cell receptor beta chains reported below all come from one sample, sequenced in a study of cytomegalovirus exposure and HLA in healthy donors. PCR amplification relied on 60 Vbeta primers (plus 13 Jbeta primers). The assay was immunoSEQ multiplex PCR, and TCRdb's table has in-frame clones only and misses some. This table holds approximately 160,000 clones, 82% found once. What was sequenced was PBMCs. These receptors all stem from a girl aged 5 to 17 in good health and CMV-seropositive.

V and J are TRBV28 and TRBJ2-7, with D perhaps matching TRBD2 (8 bases). Trimming cost V 9 bases and J 6 bases, with 27 bases left between them. This CDR3 has 16 residues. From germline, CDR1 is MDHEN and CDR2 SYDVKM. The CDR3 DNA reads as TGTGCCAGTGACAGGGCCCTAGCGGGCACGGGGGCCGAGCAGTACTTC. It translates to CASDRALAGTGAEQYF.

The rearrangement uses TRBV4-1 and TRBJ2-7, with a weak D call TRBD1 (6 bases). The germline gives CDR1 MGHRA, CDR2 YSYEKL. CDR3 size: 15 residues. V lost 0 bases and J lost 1, with 10 bases in between. Here the CDR3 reads CASSQEHRVSYEQYF. In nucleotides, the CDR3 is TGCGCCAGCAGCCAAGAGCACAGGGTATCCTACGAGCAGTACTTC.

This chain uses TRBV10-3 with TRBJ2-1; 8 nucleotides line up with TRBD2. CDR1 is ENHRY, CDR2 SYGVKD, per germline. The CDR3 covers 18 residues. V lost 2 bases and J lost 8; bases outside the gene matches: 17. In nucleotides, the CDR3 is TGTGCCATCAGTGAGATCACTACTACGGGACTAGTCAGCGATGAGCAGTTCTTC. This sequence encodes CAISEITTTGLVSDEQFF.

The gene calls are TRBV25-1 and TRBJ1-3; 7 bases are a match to TRBD1. Trimming took 4 bases from V and 4 from J; bases not matched to a gene: 7. The CDR3 covers 15 residues. Per germline, CDR1 MGHDK and CDR2 SYGVNS. The CDR3 spells CASSAPTGRGNTIYF. The DNA for the CDR3 is TGTGCCAGCAGTGCCCCGACAGGGAGAGGAAACACCATATATTTT.

The genes are TRBV5-1 and TRBJ1-2, with 7 bases identical to TRBD1. Germline V gene sequence: CDR1 SGHRS, CDR2 YFSETQ. J gave up 4 bases and V 4 bases, and 10 bases lay outside the gene matches. The CDR3 has 15 residues. The CDR3 loop is CASSPGGPGFYGYTF. In nucleotides, the CDR3 is TGCGCCAGCAGCCCAGGGGGTCCGGGCTTCTATGGCTACACCTTC.

J is TRBJ2-7 and V is TRBV11-2; 8 bases align to TRBD2. The CDR3 runs to 14 residues. CDR1 is SGHAT and CDR2 is FQNNGV in the germline V gene. V dropped 2 bases and J dropped 3; count of bases not matched to a gene: 3. The CDR3 is CASSLRGGLYEQYF. The CDR3 DNA is TGTGCCAGCAGCTTACGCGGGGGGCTCTACGAGCAGTACTTC.

The chain joins TRBV11-2 to TRBJ2-4, with a tentative D call TRBD2 (6 bases). Germline CDR1 is SGHAT and CDR2 is FQNNGV. The CDR3 runs to 14 residues. Trimming left V 1 base short and J 5 bases short, with 9 bases between. The CDR3, as DNA: TGTGCCAGCAGCTTAGTTGGCGGGGAAAACATTCAGTACTTC. It specifies CASSLVGGENIQYF.

The V and J genes are TRBV25-1 and TRBJ2-3; the D gene is possibly TRBD1 (6 bases). This CDR3 has 14 residues. Trimming took 3 bases from V and 3 from J, leaving 10 bases between them. Germline V gives CDR1 MGHDK, CDR2 SYGVNS. CDR3 DNA sequence: TGTGCCAGCAGTGAGGGCAGGGGTACAGATACGCAGTATTTT. Translating it yields CASSEGRGTDTQYF.

The genes are TRBV11-2 and TRBJ2-1; 7 nucleotides agree with TRBD1. Germline CDR1 SGHAT, CDR2 FQNNGV. V gave up 5 bases and J gave up 9 bases; unmatched junction bases: 4. The CDR3 is 12 residues long. The chain's CDR3 is CASSQGDSEQFF. In DNA, the CDR3 is TGTGCCAGCAGCCAAGGGGACAGTGAGCAGTTCTTC.

This clone showed up just once. The gene calls are TRBV7-3 and TRBJ2-7; TRBD1 agrees at 9 bases. Per the germline V gene, CDR1 is SGHTA and CDR2 is FQGTGA. V lost 0 bases to trimming and J lost 5 bases; unmatched junction nucleotides: 11. The CDR3 loop spans 17 amino acids. The CDR3 here is CASSLTGTDRGVDEQYF. CDR3 nucleotides: TGTGCCAGCAGCTTAACAGGGACGGACAGGGGAGTCGACGAGCAGTACTTC.

This clone was detected once. The V and J genes are TRBV18 and TRBJ1-1; D call uncertain. CDR1 is KGHSH, CDR2 LQKENI, per germline. The CDR3 extends over 14 amino acids. Trimming removed 2 bases at V and 1 base at J, with 8 bases between. The CDR3 DNA reads TGTGCCAGCTCACCATCCCCGGGGAACACTGAAGCTTTCTTT. Translating it yields CASSPSPGNTEAFF.

This clone turned up a few times. V and J are TRBV27 and TRBJ1-5; 12 bases are shared with TRBD1. Unmatched junction bases numbered 4, after V lost 4 bases and J lost 6 bases. CDR3 size: 15 residues. Germline CDR1 is MNHEY and CDR2 is SMNVEV (reference sequence). CDR3 DNA sequence: TGTGCCAGCAGTTCCGGGACAGGGGGCACTCAGCCCCAGCATTTT. Encoded protein: CASSSGTGGTQPQHF.

Concerning this clone: Other nucleotide sequences in the sample specify the same CDR3. V usage is TRBV6-5 and J usage is TRBJ2-7; the match to TRBD2 covers 9 bases. The length of the CDR3 is 15 residues. V shed 5 bases and J 3 bases; nucleotides not matched to a gene: 8. Germline CDR1 MNHEY, CDR2 SVGAGI. In DNA, the CDR3 is TGTGCCAGCAGTGGGACCAGCGGGGGGTTCTACGAGCAGTACTTC. It codes for CASSGTSGGFYEQYF.

CDR3 in DNA: TGCAGCGTAAAGTCCCGCGATATGAACACTGAAGCTTTCTTT. Protein: CSVKSRDMNTEAFF. The chain uses TRBV29-1 and TRBJ1-1, with D hard to call. CDR1 is SQVTM, CDR2 ANQGSEA, per germline. V was shortened by 6 bases and J by 0 bases, with 14 bases between the two germline ends. This CDR3 has 14 residues.

The chain is built from TRBV6-6 and TRBJ1-5; 8 bases are a match to TRBD1. Trimming at V came to 2 bases and at J to 4 bases, leaving 7 bases not matched to a gene. The CDR3 runs to 16 residues. Germline V gene lookup returns CDR1 MNHNY and CDR2 SVGAGI (reference sequence). In nucleotides, the CDR3 is TGTGCCAGCAGTTACATGCGGACAGGGCATAATCAGCCCCAGCATTTT. Its translation: CASSYMRTGHNQPQHF.

V gene TRBV11-2 combines with J gene TRBJ2-2; D is uncertain. This CDR3 contains 13 residues. The germline gives CDR1 SGHAT, CDR2 FQNNGV. V gave up 6 bases and J gave up 6 bases, with 11 bases separating them. The CDR3 nucleotides are TGTGCCAGCAGGACACCTTGGGCCGGGGAGCTGTTTTTT. It specifies CASRTPWAGELFF.